This T cell receptor beta chain was retrieved from a study of blood T cell repertoires in COVID-19. Turning to the study itself: Sources were T cells, B-cell-depleted T cells, or PBMCs; the material itself was cDNA or gDNA.

As originally analysed: Researchers report that nucleated cell counts were estimated from reference gene primer amplification. TCRdb's copy holds only in-frame clones and misses some; the assay was immunoSEQ multiplex PCR. D and trimming come from the DNA, and the V and J calls and clone size come from that table. The sample consists of just over 300,000 clones, around 90% of them appearing once. Sequencing was done on a sample of PBMCs or T cells enriched from blood (not recorded which). This TCR was recovered from a woman younger than 35 who had recovered from COVID-19.

In DNA form, the CDR3 reads TGTGCCAGCAGCTTGGATTCCGGACTAGCGATTGGGGAGCTGTTTTTT. Translation: CASSLDSGLAIGELFF. The rearrangement links TRBV5-6 to TRBJ2-2, with TRBD2 matching over 9 bases. This CDR3 is 16 amino acids long. Germline V CDR1 and CDR2: SGHDT, YYEEEE. Trimming took 0 bases from V and 8 from J; bases not matched to a gene: 8.